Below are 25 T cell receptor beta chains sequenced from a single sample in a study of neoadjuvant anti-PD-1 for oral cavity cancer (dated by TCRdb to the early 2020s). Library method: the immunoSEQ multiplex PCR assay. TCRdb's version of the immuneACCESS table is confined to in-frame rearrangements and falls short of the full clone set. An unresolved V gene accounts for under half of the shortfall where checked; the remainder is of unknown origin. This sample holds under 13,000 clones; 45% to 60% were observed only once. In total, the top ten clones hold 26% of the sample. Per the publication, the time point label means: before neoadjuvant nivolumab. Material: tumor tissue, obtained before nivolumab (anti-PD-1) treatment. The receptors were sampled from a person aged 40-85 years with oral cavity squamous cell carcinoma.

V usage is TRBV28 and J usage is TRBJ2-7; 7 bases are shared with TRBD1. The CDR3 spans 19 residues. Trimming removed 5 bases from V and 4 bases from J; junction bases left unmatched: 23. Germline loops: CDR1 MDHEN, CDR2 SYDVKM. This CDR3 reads CASSPRIRTGDPYNYEQYF. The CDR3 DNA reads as TGTGCCAGCAGTCCCCGAATCCGTACAGGGGATCCCTACAATTACGAGCAGTACTTC.

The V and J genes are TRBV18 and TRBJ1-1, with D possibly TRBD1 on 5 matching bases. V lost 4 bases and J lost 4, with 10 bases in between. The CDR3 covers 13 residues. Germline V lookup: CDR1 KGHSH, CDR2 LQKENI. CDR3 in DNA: TGTGCCAGCTCACAATTAAGGGGCACTGAAGCTTTCTTT. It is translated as CASSQLRGTEAFF.

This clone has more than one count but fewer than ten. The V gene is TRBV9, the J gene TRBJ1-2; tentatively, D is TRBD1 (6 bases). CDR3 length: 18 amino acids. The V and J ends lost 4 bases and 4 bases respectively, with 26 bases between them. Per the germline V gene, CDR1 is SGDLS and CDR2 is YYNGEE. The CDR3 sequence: CASSPLALGGGAGYGYTF. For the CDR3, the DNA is TGTGCCAGCAGCCCGCTGGCCCTTGGGGGGGGCGCCGGCTATGGCTACACCTTC.

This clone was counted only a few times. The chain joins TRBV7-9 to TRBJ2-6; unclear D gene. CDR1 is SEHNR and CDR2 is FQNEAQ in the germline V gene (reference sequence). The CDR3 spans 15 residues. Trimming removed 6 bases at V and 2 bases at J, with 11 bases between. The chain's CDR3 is CASRPPRAGANVLTF. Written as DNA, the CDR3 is TGTGCCAGCAGACCACCCCGGGCTGGGGCCAACGTCCTGACTTTC.

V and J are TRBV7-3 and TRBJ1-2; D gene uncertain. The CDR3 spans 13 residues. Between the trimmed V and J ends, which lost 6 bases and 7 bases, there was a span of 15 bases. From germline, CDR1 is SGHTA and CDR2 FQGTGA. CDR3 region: CASSLPLGFGYTF. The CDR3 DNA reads TGTGCCAGCAGTTTACCTTTAGGGTTTGGCTACACCTTC.

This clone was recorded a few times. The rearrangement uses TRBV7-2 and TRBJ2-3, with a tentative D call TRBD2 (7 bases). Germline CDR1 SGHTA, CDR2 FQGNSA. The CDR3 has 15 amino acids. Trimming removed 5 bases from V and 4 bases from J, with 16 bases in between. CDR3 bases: TGTGCCAGCAGCCCCCGGGGGGCCAGCCCAGATACGCAGTATTTT. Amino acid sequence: CASSPRGASPDTQYF.

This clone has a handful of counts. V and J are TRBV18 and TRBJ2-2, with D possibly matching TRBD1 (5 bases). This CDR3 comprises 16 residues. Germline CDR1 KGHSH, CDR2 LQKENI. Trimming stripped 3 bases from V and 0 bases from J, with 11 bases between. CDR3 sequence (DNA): TGTGCCAGCTCACCGCCAGGCAGGGCGAACACCGGGGAGCTGTTTTTT. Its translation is CASSPPGRANTGELFF.

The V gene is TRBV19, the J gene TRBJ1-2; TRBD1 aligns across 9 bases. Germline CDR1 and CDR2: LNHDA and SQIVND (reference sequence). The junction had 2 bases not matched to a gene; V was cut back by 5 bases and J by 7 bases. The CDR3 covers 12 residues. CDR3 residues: CASSDRGIGYTF. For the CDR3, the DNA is TGTGCCAGTAGTGACAGGGGGATTGGCTACACCTTC.

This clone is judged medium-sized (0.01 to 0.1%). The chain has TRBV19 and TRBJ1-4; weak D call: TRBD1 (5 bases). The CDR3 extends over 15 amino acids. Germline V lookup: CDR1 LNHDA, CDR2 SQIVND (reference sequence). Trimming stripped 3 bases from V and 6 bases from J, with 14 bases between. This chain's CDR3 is CASSIGGRSDEKLFF. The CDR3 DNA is TGTGCCAGTAGTATCGGGGGGAGATCGGATGAAAAACTGTTTTTT.

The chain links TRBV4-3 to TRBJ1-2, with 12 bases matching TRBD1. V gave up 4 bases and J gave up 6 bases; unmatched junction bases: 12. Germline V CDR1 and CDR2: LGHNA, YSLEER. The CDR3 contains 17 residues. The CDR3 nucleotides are TGCGCCAGCAGCCCCTTAACCGGGACAGGGGGCGATGATGGCTACACCTTC. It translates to CASSPLTGTGGDDGYTF.

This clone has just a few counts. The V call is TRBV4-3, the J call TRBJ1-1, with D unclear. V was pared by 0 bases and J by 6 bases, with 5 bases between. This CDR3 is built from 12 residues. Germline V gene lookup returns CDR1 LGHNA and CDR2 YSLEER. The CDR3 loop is CASSQDLAEAFF. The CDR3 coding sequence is TGCGCCAGCAGCCAAGATTTGGCTGAAGCTTTCTTT.

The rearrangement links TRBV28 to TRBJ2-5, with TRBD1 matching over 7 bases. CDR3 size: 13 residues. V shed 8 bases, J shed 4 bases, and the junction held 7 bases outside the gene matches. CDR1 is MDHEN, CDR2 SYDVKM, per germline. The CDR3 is CASCRPGGETQYF. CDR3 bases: TGTGCCAGCTGTCGTCCAGGGGGAGAGACCCAGTACTTC.

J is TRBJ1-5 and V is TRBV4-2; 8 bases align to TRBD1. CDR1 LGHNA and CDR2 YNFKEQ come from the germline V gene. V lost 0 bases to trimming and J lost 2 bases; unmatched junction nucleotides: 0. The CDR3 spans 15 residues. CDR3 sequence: CASSQETGGNQPQHF. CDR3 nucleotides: TGTGCCAGCAGCCAAGAGACAGGGGGCAATCAGCCCCAGCATTTT.

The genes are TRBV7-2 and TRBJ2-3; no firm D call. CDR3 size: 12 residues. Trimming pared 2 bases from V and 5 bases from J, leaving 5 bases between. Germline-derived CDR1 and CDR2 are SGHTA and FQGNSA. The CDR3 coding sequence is TGTGCCAGCAGCTTAAGTAGAGATACGCAGTATTTT. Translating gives CASSLSRDTQYF.

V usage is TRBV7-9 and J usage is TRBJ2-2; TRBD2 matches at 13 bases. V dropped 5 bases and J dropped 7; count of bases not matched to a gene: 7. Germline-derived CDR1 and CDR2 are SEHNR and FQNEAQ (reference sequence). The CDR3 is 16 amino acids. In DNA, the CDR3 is TGTGCCAGCAGCCCAGGACTAGCGGGGGTTATCGGGGAGCTGTTTTTT. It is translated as CASSPGLAGVIGELFF.

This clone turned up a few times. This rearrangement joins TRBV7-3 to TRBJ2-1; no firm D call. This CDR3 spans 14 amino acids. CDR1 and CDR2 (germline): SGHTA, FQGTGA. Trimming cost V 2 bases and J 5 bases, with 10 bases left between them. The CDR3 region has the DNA TGTGCCAGCAGCTTATCGCCGGGCCACAATGAGCAGTTCTTC. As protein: CASSLSPGHNEQFF.

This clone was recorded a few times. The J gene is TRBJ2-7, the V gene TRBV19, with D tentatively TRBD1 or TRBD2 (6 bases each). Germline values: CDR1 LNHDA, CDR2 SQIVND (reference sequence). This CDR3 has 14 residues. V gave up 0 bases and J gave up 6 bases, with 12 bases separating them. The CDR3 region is CASSIEGGSGEQYF. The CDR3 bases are TGTGCCAGTAGTATAGAGGGGGGCTCGGGCGAGCAGTACTTC.

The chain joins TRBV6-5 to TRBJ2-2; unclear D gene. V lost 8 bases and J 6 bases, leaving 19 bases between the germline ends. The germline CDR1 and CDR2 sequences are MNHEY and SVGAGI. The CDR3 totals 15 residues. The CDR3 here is CASAIGGNWAGELFF. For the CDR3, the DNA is TGTGCCAGCGCTATCGGCGGAAATTGGGCCGGGGAGCTGTTTTTT.

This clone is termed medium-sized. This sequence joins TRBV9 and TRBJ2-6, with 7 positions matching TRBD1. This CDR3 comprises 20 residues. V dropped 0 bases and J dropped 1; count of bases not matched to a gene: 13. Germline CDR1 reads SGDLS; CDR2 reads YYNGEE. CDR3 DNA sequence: TGTGCCAGCAGCGTAGCCCCCCGACAGAACAGGGGATCTGGGGCCAACGTCCTGACTTTC. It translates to CASSVAPRQNRGSGANVLTF.

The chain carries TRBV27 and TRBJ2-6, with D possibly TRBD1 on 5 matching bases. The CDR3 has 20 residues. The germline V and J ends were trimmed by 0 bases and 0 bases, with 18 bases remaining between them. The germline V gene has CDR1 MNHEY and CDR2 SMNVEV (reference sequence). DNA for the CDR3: TGTGCCAGCAGTTTATCGATAAGGGGTACCTACTTCTCTGGGGCCAACGTCCTGACTTTC. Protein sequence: CASSLSIRGTYFSGANVLTF.

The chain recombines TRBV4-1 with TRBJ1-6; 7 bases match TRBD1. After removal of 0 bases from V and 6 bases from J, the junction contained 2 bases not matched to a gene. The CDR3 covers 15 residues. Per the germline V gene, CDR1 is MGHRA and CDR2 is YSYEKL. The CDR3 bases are TGCGCCAGCAGCCAAGAAGGGGGCATTAATTCACCCCTCCACTTT. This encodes CASSQEGGINSPLHF.

CDR3 DNA: TGTGCCAGCAGCTTACTATCCCGAGGGGGGGCTTATGGCTACACCTTC. Encoded protein: CASSLLSRGGAYGYTF. The rearrangement joins TRBV5-6 to TRBJ1-2, with D possibly matching TRBD1 (6 bases). The length of the CDR3 is 16 residues. The germline V gene has CDR1 SGHDT and CDR2 YYEEEE. Trimming pared 2 bases from V and 5 bases from J, leaving 19 bases between. Complete variable domain (other parts from reference TRBV5-6 and TRBJ1-2): DAGVTQSPTHLIKTRGQQVTLRCSPKSGHDTVSWYQQALGQGPQFIFQYYEEEERQRGNFPDRFSGHQFPNYSSELNVNALLLGDSALYLCASSLLSRGGAYGYTFGSGTRLTVV.

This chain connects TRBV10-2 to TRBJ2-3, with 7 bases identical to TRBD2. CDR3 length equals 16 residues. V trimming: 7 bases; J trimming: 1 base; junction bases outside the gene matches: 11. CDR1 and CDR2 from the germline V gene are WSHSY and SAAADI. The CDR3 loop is CASITRQGGGTDTQYF. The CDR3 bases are TGCGCCAGCATCACGCGGCAGGGAGGGGGCACAGATACGCAGTATTTT.

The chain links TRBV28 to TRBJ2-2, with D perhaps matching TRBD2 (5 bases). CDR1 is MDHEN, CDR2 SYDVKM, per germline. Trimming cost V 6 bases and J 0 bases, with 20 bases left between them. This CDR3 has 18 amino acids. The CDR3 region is CASRTIMGLATNTGELFF. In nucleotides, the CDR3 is TGTGCCAGCAGAACCATTATGGGCCTAGCTACGAACACCGGGGAGCTGTTTTTT.

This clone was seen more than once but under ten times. The CDR3 bases are TGTGCCTGGAGTGGCGCAGGGTCCGTAACAGATACGCAGTATTTT. It is translated as CAWSGAGSVTDTQYF. The chain couples TRBV30 to TRBJ2-3, with D possibly being TRBD1 (5 bases). The CDR3 has 15 residues. Germline lookup yields CDR1 GTSNPN and CDR2 SVGIG (reference sequence). Trimming shortened V by 1 base and J by 3 bases, and 14 bases separated the two germline ends.